These 2 T cell receptor beta chains were sequenced from one sample in a study of T-cell memory formation after mild COVID-19. TCRdb re-derived calls from the 5' RACE reads in MiXCR, one entry per CDR3 protein. Among roughly 47,000 distinct CDR3 sequences, under 7.5% were seen once, and the ten largest hold about 1.5%. Sequenced material: PBMCs or a T cell subset sorted from them (not recorded which). Receptors were obtained from a man younger than 35 who had mild COVID-19 (a few samples of this study predate the infection). Cell type and time point are not known.

The chain is built from TRBV7-6 and TRBJ2-3; 11 positions agree with TRBD2. The CDR3 has 16 residues. Germline trimming cut 5 bases from V and 2 bases from J; bases unmatched to any gene: 6. CDR1 and CDR2 (germline): SGHVS, FNYEAQ. CDR3 coding DNA: TGTGCCAGCAGCCCCTTAGCGGGGGGGACCACAGATACGCAGTATTTT. Translated: CASSPLAGGTTDTQYF.

This clonotype occurred many times. The chain combines TRBV5-1 with TRBJ2-5; D gene uncertain. Germline CDR1 and CDR2: SGHRS and YFSETQ. The ends were cut back, 1 base at V and 1 base at J, with 11 bases in the middle. The CDR3 sequence is 15 residues long. The CDR3 region has the DNA TGCGCCAGCAGCTTGACCCGCGCTGGCCAAGAGACCCAGTACTTC. Its translation is CASSLTRAGQETQYF.